A single sample is the source of the 30 T cell receptor beta chains below, sequenced in a study of T cells in Graves' hyperthyroidism and ophthalmopathy. The TCR beta CDR3 regions underwent amplification using RNA transcripts as the source. RT-PCR in the first round (using the HTBI primer set) targeted the TCR CDR3. TCRdb analysed the multiplex PCR reads with MiXCR anew, one entry per CDR3 protein. The sample includes 500,000 to 550,000 distinct CDR3 sequences, about a fifth of them seen just once. Sequencing was performed on blood. The origin of the receptors is a man aged 18 to 29 with Graves' hyperthyroidism.

Many counts were recorded for this clonotype. The J gene is TRBJ2-7, the V gene TRBV28; D is possibly TRBD2 (5 bases). This CDR3 contains 14 residues. The germline V gene has CDR1 MDHEN and CDR2 SYDVKM. V dropped 7 bases and J dropped 2 bases, with 15 bases sitting between them. This CDR3 is CASTFRSSAYEQYF. Written as DNA, the CDR3 is TGTGCCAGCACCTTTAGAAGTAGCGCCTACGAGCAGTACTTC.

This clonotype was seen ten or more times. The gene calls are TRBV29-1 and TRBJ1-1, with TRBD1 matching over 7 bases. V was pared by 6 bases and J by 3 bases, with 4 bases of the junction left unmatched. Germline V CDR1 and CDR2: SQVTM, ANQGSEA. CDR3 length: 12 amino acids. Here the CDR3 DNA reads TGCAGCGTGGCCAGGGGGTACACTGAAGCTTTCTTT. Its translation is CSVARGYTEAFF.

This rearrangement joins TRBV20-1 to TRBJ1-3; D is unclear. The CDR3 totals 14 residues. From germline, CDR1 is DFQATT and CDR2 SNEGSKA (reference sequence). V lost 6 bases, J lost 0 bases, and 12 bases lay in between. DNA of the CDR3: TGCAGTGCCGCGGACCCAAACTCTGGAAACACCATATATTTT. It codes for CSAADPNSGNTIYF.

The chain uses TRBV5-1 and TRBJ2-7, with 8 nucleotides matching TRBD1. V trimming: 4 bases; J trimming: 1 base; junction bases outside the gene matches: 7. The CDR3 length is 15 residues. Germline loops: CDR1 SGHRS, CDR2 YFSETQ. The CDR3 region has the DNA TGCGCCAGCAGCGATGGGACAGGCTTTTCCTACGAGCAGTACTTC. Protein sequence: CASSDGTGFSYEQYF.

This clonotype was seen at least ten times. V is TRBV12-3 or TRBV12-4 and J is TRBJ1-1; no clear D gene. Trimming cost V 6 bases and J 4 bases, with 9 bases left between them. This CDR3 has 12 amino acids. The CDR3 sequence: CASRSWGTEAFF. In DNA form, the CDR3 reads TGTGCCAGCAGAAGCTGGGGCACTGAAGCTTTCTTT.

The gene calls are TRBV6-1 and TRBJ2-7; 7 positions match TRBD1. The germline gives CDR1 MNHNS, CDR2 SASEGT. This CDR3 is built from 14 residues. The V gene end was trimmed by 1 base and the J gene end by 6 bases; junction bases not matched to a gene: 6. CDR3 in amino acids: CASSEGQGIREQYF. The CDR3, as DNA: TGTGCCAGCAGTGAAGGACAGGGAATACGCGAGCAGTACTTC.

This clonotype was seen ten or more times. The genes are TRBV6-1 and TRBJ2-2; the match to TRBD1 covers 8 bases. The germline CDR1 and CDR2 sequences are MNHNS and SASEGT. V lost 6 bases to trimming and J lost 7 bases; unmatched junction nucleotides: 10. This CDR3 comprises 15 residues. CDR3 residues: CASSPPDRDRGELFF. The CDR3 coding sequence is TGTGCCAGCAGCCCCCCGGACAGGGATCGCGGGGAGCTGTTTTTT.

This clonotype was detected a few times. The chain carries TRBV28 and TRBJ2-6; D possibly uses TRBD1 or TRBD2 (5 bases each). Germline V gives CDR1 MDHEN, CDR2 SYDVKM. Trimming left V 4 bases short and J 1 base short, with 14 bases between. The CDR3 is 17 residues long. Here the CDR3 reads CASSSGGGGSGANVLTF. CDR3 in DNA: TGTGCCAGCAGTTCCGGTGGGGGTGGATCTGGGGCCAACGTCCTGACTTTC.

The sample holds many counts of this clonotype. The V and J genes are TRBV27 and TRBJ2-4; D not resolved. Between the trimmed V and J ends, which lost 8 bases and 9 bases, there was a span of 14 bases. The CDR3 has 12 amino acids. Germline V gives CDR1 MNHEY, CDR2 SMNVEV (reference sequence). Written as DNA, the CDR3 is TGTGCCAGCGCATCCTTTACCGGCATTCAGTACTTC. It codes for CASASFTGIQYF.

This clonotype was seen many times. The chain is built from TRBV12-3 or TRBV12-4 and TRBJ1-1; 7 bases line up with TRBD1. This CDR3 has 14 residues. The J segment lost 2 bases and the V segment lost 5 bases, leaving 5 bases of the junction unmatched. CDR3 bases: TGTGCCAGCAGTAAAGACAGGGTAAACACTGAAGCTTTCTTT. Residues: CASSKDRVNTEAFF.

The rearrangement joins TRBV20-1 to TRBJ1-1; D gene unclear. There are 11 residues in the CDR3. CDR1 and CDR2 from the germline V gene are DFQATT and SNEGSKA (reference sequence). V lost 7 bases and J 0 bases, leaving 6 bases between the germline ends. CDR3 protein: CSVEMNTEAFF. In nucleotides, the CDR3 is TGCAGTGTGGAAATGAACACTGAAGCTTTCTTT.

This clonotype was recorded at least ten times. The V call is TRBV2, the J call TRBJ1-1, with 10 bases identical to TRBD1. Germline V gene data show CDR1 as SNHLY and CDR2 as FYNNEI. The V and J ends lost 8 bases and 6 bases, in that order; junction bases with no gene match: 3. The CDR3 has 12 amino acids. The DNA for the CDR3 is TGTGCCAGCCGGGACAGGGGCCCTGAAGCTTTCTTT. This translates into CASRDRGPEAFF.

The chain has TRBV12-3 or TRBV12-4 and TRBJ2-7, with D maybe TRBD1 (5 bases). The CDR3 covers 14 residues. Trimming stripped 5 bases from V and 0 bases from J, with 11 bases between. The CDR3 is CASSRDSASYEQYF. The CDR3 DNA sequence: TGTGCCAGCAGTCGCGACAGTGCCTCCTACGAGCAGTACTTC.

This chain uses TRBV6-1 with TRBJ1-1; a weak D match, TRBD1 (5 bases). The CDR3 has 14 amino acids. The ends were cut back, 2 bases at V and 8 bases at J, with 15 bases in the middle. The germline gives CDR1 MNHNS, CDR2 SASEGT. The CDR3 DNA follows: TGTGCCAGCAGTGAAAGAGCTGGGGCAGGGGAAGCTTTCTTT. Protein sequence: CASSERAGAGEAFF.

This clonotype showed up many times. This chain connects TRBV7-9 to TRBJ1-2; D unresolved. This CDR3 spans 13 amino acids. Trimming took 1 base from V and 5 from J, leaving 8 bases between them. The V gene's germline CDR1 is SEHNR and CDR2 FQNEAQ (reference sequence). In DNA form, the CDR3 reads TGTGCCAGCAGCTTAGGGACGACGTATGGCTACACCTTC. Amino acids: CASSLGTTYGYTF. The entire variable domain, with the rest obtained from reference TRBV7-9 and TRBJ1-2, is as follows: DTGVSQNPRHKITKRGQNVTFRCDPISEHNRLYWYRQTLGQGPEFLTYFQNEAQLEKSRLLSDRFSAERPKGSFSTLEIQRTEQGDSAMYLCASSLGTTYGYTFGSGTRLTVV.

In the case of this clonotype: A read error is possible here, since a much larger clone lies one base away. The chain has TRBV30 and TRBJ1-1; D is unresolved. Germline V gives CDR1 GTSNPN, CDR2 SVGIG (reference sequence). This CDR3 region has 15 residues. The DNA of the CDR3 is TGTGCCTGGACCCGGCCGGGTTGGATAGACACTGAAGCTTGCTTT. Its translation: CAWTRPGWIDTEACF.

For the CDR3, the DNA is TGTGCCAGCTCACCACCCAACCGCCCGACCTACGAGCAGTACTTC. Protein product: CASSPPNRPTYEQYF. The chain carries TRBV18 and TRBJ2-7; no clear D. The CDR3 has 15 amino acids. CDR1 is KGHSH, CDR2 LQKENI, per germline. Trimming took off 0 bases at V and 2 bases at J, with 11 bases between the two ends.

The CDR3 protein is CASSGVWQPQHF. DNA for the CDR3: TGTGCCAGCAGTGGGGTTTGGCAGCCCCAGCATTTT. The V and J genes are TRBV6-2 or TRBV6-3 and TRBJ1-5, with D uncertain. Germline lookup yields CDR1 MNHEY and CDR2 SVGEGT. V was shortened by 5 bases and J by 7 bases, with 9 bases between the two germline ends. The CDR3 sequence is 12 residues long.

This clonotype was counted many times. For the CDR3, the DNA is TGTGCTAGCCTGACCGCGTTTGGCACTGAAGCTTTCTTT. Amino acids: CASLTAFGTEAFF. The chain links TRBV12-5 to TRBJ1-1; D remains unclear. V lost 9 bases and J 4 bases, leaving 15 bases between the germline ends. Germline V gives CDR1 LGHNT, CDR2 FRNRAP. The CDR3 covers 13 residues.

This clonotype came up a few times. The genes are TRBV27 and TRBJ1-2; the D gene is possibly TRBD1 (5 bases). Per the germline V gene, CDR1 is MNHEY and CDR2 is SMNVEV (reference sequence). This CDR3 is built from 13 residues. Trimming left V 5 bases short and J 3 bases short, with 10 bases between. The CDR3 region has the DNA TGTGCCAGCAGTAGCTGGGGCTACTATGGCTACACCTTC. Its translation: CASSSWGYYGYTF.

This clonotype was counted ten times or more. The chain joins TRBV6-1 to TRBJ2-6; TRBD1 matches at 9 bases. This CDR3 comprises 16 residues. V dropped 6 bases and J dropped 5; count of bases not matched to a gene: 8. Germline-derived CDR1 and CDR2 are MNHNS and SASEGT. CDR3 coding DNA: TGTGCCAGCAGCACGAACAGGGGGCGGTGGGCCAACGTCCTGACTTTC. Residues: CASSTNRGRWANVLTF.

Remarks on this clonotype: This clone may be a read error of a much larger clone one base away. The V and J genes are TRBV7-9 and TRBJ2-5, with 10 bases that match TRBD2. Germline CDR1 SEHNR, CDR2 FQNEAQ (reference sequence). J gave up 9 bases and V 6 bases, and 13 bases lay outside the gene matches. The CDR3 loop spans 15 amino acids. Written as DNA, the CDR3 is TGTGCCAGCAGGTCAACTAGCGGGGTAAGATCCCCCCAGTACTTC. Amino acids: CASRSTSGVRSPQYF.

The chain is built from TRBV6-2 or TRBV6-3 and TRBJ2-2; 12 nucleotides match TRBD1. The CDR3 loop spans 18 amino acids. The germline V gene encodes CDR1 MNHEY and CDR2 SVGEGT. V gave up 0 bases and J gave up 7 bases; unmatched junction bases: 9. The CDR3 DNA follows: TGTGCCAGCAGTTACTCTGGACCCGGGACAGGGGGCTTCGGGGAGCTGTTTTTT. Amino acids: CASSYSGPGTGGFGELFF.

This clonotype was seen a few times. The chain has TRBV6-1 and TRBJ1-1; TRBD1 matches at 7 bases. Germline loops: CDR1 MNHNS, CDR2 SASEGT. This CDR3 is built from 11 residues. Losses at the gene ends were 9 bases for V and 3 bases for J; bases not matched to a gene: 1. The CDR3 DNA follows: TGTGCCAGTGACAGGGACACTGAAGCTTTCTTT. Protein sequence: CASDRDTEAFF.

This clonotype was found many times. The chain has TRBV27 and TRBJ1-2; tentative D call: TRBD1 (6 bases). Germline V lookup: CDR1 MNHEY, CDR2 SMNVEV (reference sequence). The CDR3 extends over 14 amino acids. The V end was cut by 4 bases, the J end by 6 bases, with 15 bases between. The CDR3 loop is CASSYLQGRNGYTF. CDR3 sequence (DNA): TGTGCCAGCAGTTACCTACAGGGACGGAATGGCTACACCTTC.

The chain is built from TRBV27 and TRBJ2-5; 8 bases fit TRBD1. V lost 5 bases, J lost 1 base, and 6 bases stayed unmatched. CDR1 and CDR2 (germline): MNHEY, SMNVEV (reference sequence). There are 15 residues in the CDR3. CDR3 loop: CASSGDRQVQETQYF. The CDR3 DNA reads TGTGCCAGCAGTGGGGACAGGCAAGTCCAAGAGACCCAGTACTTC.

This clonotype was counted ten times or more. This rearrangement joins TRBV28 to TRBJ1-1; no clear D. This CDR3 contains 12 residues. V dropped 7 bases and J dropped 6 bases, with 12 bases sitting between them. Germline lookup yields CDR1 MDHEN and CDR2 SYDVKM. The CDR3 DNA follows: TGTGCCAGCACCCCTTTCGGGGCTGAAGCTTTCTTT. Translation gives CASTPFGAEAFF.

This chain connects TRBV30 to TRBJ1-3; no firm D call. Germline values: CDR1 GTSNPN, CDR2 SVGIG (reference sequence). The CDR3 runs 13 residues. V was clipped by 4 bases and J by 2 bases, with 9 bases between them. The CDR3 DNA reads TGTGCCTGGACGAGGTCGCCTGGAAACACCATATATTTT. Its protein product is CAWTRSPGNTIYF.

This clonotype was counted at least ten times. The CDR3 here is CASSPMGQGGPNEQYF. The CDR3 DNA sequence: TGTGCCAGCAGTCCCATGGGACAGGGTGGCCCCAACGAGCAGTACTTC. The rearrangement links TRBV27 to TRBJ2-7; 9 nucleotides line up with TRBD1. The germline gives CDR1 MNHEY, CDR2 SMNVEV (reference sequence). This CDR3 has 16 residues. Trimming at V came to 5 bases and at J to 5 bases, leaving 13 bases not matched to a gene.

This sequence joins TRBV11-1 and TRBJ1-1; tentative D call: TRBD1 (5 bases). Germline loops: CDR1 SGHAT, CDR2 FQDESV (reference sequence). CDR3 length: 16 residues. V lost 5 bases and J 1 base, leaving 17 bases between the germline ends. CDR3 DNA: TGTGCCAGCAGCCCGACGGGGGGTCAACAGAACACTGAAGCTTTCTTT. This codes for CASSPTGGQQNTEAFF.